This entry describes one TCR beta chain. In the study's own analysis: For the immunoSEQ data, sequences were junction-only without quality scores, so filtering differed. Libraries were prepared by immunoSEQ multiplex PCR; TCRdb keeps only in-frame clonotypes and omits some of them. V, J and clone size are those of that table, while D and trimming were read from the DNA. The sample records 2,100,000 or so clones, around 95% being singletons. This specimen belongs to a study of shared clonotypes between healthy human individuals. The sample consisted of naive CD4+ T cells sorted from blood. Subset reported: CD45RA+ positively selected. This receptor was identified in a young man in good health.

The CDR3 loop is CASSFRQDGTDTQYF. CDR3 bases: TGTGCCAGCAGTTTTCGACAGGACGGCACAGATACGCAGTATTTT. The chain has TRBV28 and TRBJ2-3, with D possibly TRBD1 on 6 matching bases. Germline V CDR1 and CDR2: MDHEN, SYDVKM. The CDR3 runs to 15 residues. With 3 bases removed from V and 1 base from J, the gap between germline ends came to 11 bases. The whole variable domain, remainder taken from reference TRBV28 and TRBJ2-3, is DVKVTQSSRYLVKRTGEKVFLECVQDMDHENMFWYRQDPGLGLRLIYFSYDVKMKEKGDIPEGYSVSREKKERFSLILESASTNQTSMYLCASSFRQDGTDTQYFGPGTRLTVL.